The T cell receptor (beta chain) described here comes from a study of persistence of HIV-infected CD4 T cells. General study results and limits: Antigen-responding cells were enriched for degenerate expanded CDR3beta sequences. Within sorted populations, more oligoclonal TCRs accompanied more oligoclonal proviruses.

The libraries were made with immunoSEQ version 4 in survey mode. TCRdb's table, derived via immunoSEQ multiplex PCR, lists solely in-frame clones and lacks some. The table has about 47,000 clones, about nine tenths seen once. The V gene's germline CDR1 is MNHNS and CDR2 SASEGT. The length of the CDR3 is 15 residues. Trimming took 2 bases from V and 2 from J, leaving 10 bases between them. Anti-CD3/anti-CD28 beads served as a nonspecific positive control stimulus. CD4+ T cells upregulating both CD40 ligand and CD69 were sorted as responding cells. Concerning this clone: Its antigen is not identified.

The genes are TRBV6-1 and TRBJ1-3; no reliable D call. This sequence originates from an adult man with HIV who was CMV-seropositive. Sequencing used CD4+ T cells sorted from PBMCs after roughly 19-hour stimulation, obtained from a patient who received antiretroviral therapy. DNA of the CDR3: TGTGCCAGCAGTGAAAGTTCGAGACCTGGAAACACCATATATTTT. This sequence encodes CASSESSRPGNTIYF.